This TCR beta chain was documented in a study of T-cell reconstitution after alpha-beta-depleted transplantation in children (dated by TCRdb to 2015 to 2016). Concerning the study at large: T-cell immune reconstitution after TCRalphabeta/CD19-depleted allogeneic hematopoietic cell transplantation in children was quantitatively tracked in the study by means of TCR repertoire profiling. What the study reported, not specific to this receptor: In some patients, the high TCRbeta diversity seen at day 60 was put down to recipient T cells and intrathymic progenitors that had survived conditioning. Over the following months the frequencies of hyperexpanded clones went down, and after one year T-cell counts and TCRbeta diversity were mostly credited to newly produced T cells. The apparently early recovery of alphabetaT-cell counts about two months after transplant reportedly depended on only several hundred rapidly expanded clones that came from non-depleted graft cells.

Library preparation was by PCR. For sequencing, an Illumina HiSeq 2500 was employed. TCR library preparation used molecular barcoding, with unique molecular identifiers applied to normalize quantification of the TCRbeta repertoire. TCRdb handled the public reads itself, with Q25 trimming in fastp and clone calling in MiXCR, and kept productive beta chains. Every distinct CDR3 protein forms one entry, paired with its most common genes and DNA. This sample gives around 800,000 distinct CDR3 sequences in total; approximately 15% of them show up just once. Approximately 5% of the sample is taken by the ten largest. This clonotype was observed a few times. It lacks a known antigen. Base qualities are not recorded, but no much larger clone differs from it by a single base. Based on the germline V gene, the CDR1 and CDR2 sequences are SGHRS and YFSETQ. The trim is 0 bases for V and 13 bases for J, with a gap of 22 bases between the germline ends. The CDR3 sequence holds 16 residues, the cysteine and phenylalanine included. Only the CDR3 part of the read is kept: 48 bases, read in frame from the first base.

The treatment or condition label, read with the paper, signifies: allogeneic hematopoietic cell transplantation with graft depleted of TCRalphabeta T cells and CD19 B cells. The transplant recipients were children given TCRalphabeta/CD19-depleted allogeneic hematopoietic cell grafts. This receptor chain uses TRBV5-1 and TRBJ2-2; the D gene is tentatively TRBD1 or TRBD2, each matching 5 bases. Sequencing was performed on PBMCs, mostly from graft donor cells, taken 360 days after TCRalphabeta/CD19-depleted stem cell transplant. The receptor's source is a male patient between 10 and 17 years old who had a stem cell transplant for acute lymphoblastic leukemia, so the T cells may come from the graft donor. The CDR3 protein: CASSLAGPISAGSLFF. The DNA sequence is as follows: TGCGCCAGCAGCTTGGCGGGACCCATTAGCGCAGGGTCGCTGTTTTTT.